This T cell receptor (beta chain) was sequenced during a study of breast tumors, draining lymph nodes, adjacent tissues. This clonotype came up many times. Its antigen is not known. Findings and limits, study-wide: Tumor repertoires ranked between lymph nodes and nontumor tissue in diversity, with V and J gene preferences.

Samples came from axillary lymph nodes draining the breast cancer. TCRdb reprocessed the multiplex PCR reads with MiXCR, giving one entry per CDR3 protein. The table has some 150,000 distinct CDR3 sequences, approximately 33% seen once. The trim removed 5 bases at V and 4 bases at J, leaving 11 bases unmatched. CDR3 length: 15 amino acids. Germline V gives CDR1 MNHEY, CDR2 SVGEGT. The sample was axillary lymph node tissue. The chain carries TRBV6-2 or TRBV6-3 and TRBJ2-7, with 7 bases that match TRBD2. This clonotype was sampled from a female donor with breast cancer. Some clones in this sample may be carry-over from other donors' samples. CDR3 sequence: CASSEGGLLAYEQYF. CDR3 in DNA: TGTGCCAGCAGTGAGGGCGGGTTACTAGCGTACGAGCAGTACTTC.